Presented here are 21 T cell receptor beta chains from one specimen sequenced in a study of T-cell memory formation after mild COVID-19. TCRdb passed the 5' RACE reads through MiXCR, listing each CDR3 protein once. This sample has some 260,000 distinct CDR3 sequences; around 17% occur once, and the top ten carry approximately 3.6%. The sample comprised PBMCs or a T cell subset sorted from them (not recorded which). The receptors were gathered from a man aged 18 to 29 who had mild COVID-19 (a few samples of this study predate the infection). Cell type and time point are not known.

This clonotype was seen a handful of times. V gene TRBV12-3 or TRBV12-4 combines with J gene TRBJ1-1; D remains unclear. Trimming shortened V by 7 bases and J by 0 bases, and 18 bases separated the two germline ends. The length of the CDR3 is 16 residues. The CDR3 bases are TGTGCCAGCAAGGGCCTATGGGCATCCATGAACACTGAAGCTTTCTTT. This gives the protein CASKGLWASMNTEAFF.

In this sample, this clonotype turned up many times. The rearrangement joins TRBV5-5 to TRBJ2-3; 7 nucleotides agree with TRBD1. Losses at the gene ends were 5 bases for V and 4 bases for J; bases not matched to a gene: 7. The CDR3 runs to 14 residues. Germline V CDR1 and CDR2: SGHKS, YYEKEE (reference sequence). In DNA form, the CDR3 reads TGTGCCAGCAGAATTACAGGGGCAGCAGATACGCAGTATTTT. Translated, it gives CASRITGAADTQYF.

The rearrangement uses TRBV25-1 and TRBJ2-3; 10 bases map to TRBD1. Trimming cost V 0 bases and J 6 bases; bases outside gene matches: 3. CDR1 is MGHDK, CDR2 SYGVNS, per germline. The CDR3 runs 15 residues. The CDR3 loop reads CASSEYLGQGDTQYF. In DNA form, the CDR3 reads TGTGCCAGCAGTGAATATCTGGGACAGGGGGATACGCAGTATTTT.

A few counts support this clonotype. The chain recombines TRBV3-1 with TRBJ2-4, with D perhaps TRBD1 (6 bases). The germline V and J ends were trimmed by 0 bases and 9 bases, with 15 bases remaining between them. Germline CDR1 reads LGHDT; CDR2 reads YNNKEL (reference sequence). There are 15 residues in the CDR3. This chain's CDR3 is CASSQDFQGSAIQYF. CDR3 bases: TGTGCCAGCAGCCAAGATTTCCAGGGGTCGGCCATTCAGTACTTC.

Only a few counts were recorded for this clonotype. V and J are TRBV20-1 and TRBJ2-6; TRBD1 aligns across 7 bases. The CDR3 is 16 amino acids. V gave up 0 bases and J gave up 3 bases; unmatched junction bases: 5. Germline V gene sequence: CDR1 DFQATT, CDR2 SNEGSKA (reference sequence). CDR3 bases: TGCAGTGCTAGAGATCTAGGGGGCAATGGGGCCAACGTCCTGACTTTC. Translated, it gives CSARDLGGNGANVLTF.

The chain is built from TRBV5-6 and TRBJ2-7, with D perhaps given as TRBD1 or TRBD2 (5 bases each). Deletions cut 0 bases from V and 6 bases from J, with 10 bases between. The CDR3 has 13 residues. Germline V CDR1 and CDR2: SGHDT, YYEEEE. As DNA, the CDR3 is TGTGCCAGCAGCTTGGCGGGGCCGAGCGAGCAGTACGTC. Its protein product is CASSLAGPSEQYV.

At least ten counts were recorded for this clonotype. V and J are TRBV7-8 and TRBJ2-2; a weak D match, TRBD2 (6 bases). Trimming took off 1 base at V and 3 bases at J, with 9 bases between the two ends. CDR1 and CDR2 from the germline V gene are SGHVS and FQNEAQ. The CDR3 has 15 amino acids. The CDR3 region is CASSLGGGYTGELFF. In nucleotides, the CDR3 is TGTGCCAGCAGCTTAGGTGGGGGGTACACCGGGGAGCTGTTTTTT. The entire variable domain, with the rest obtained from reference TRBV7-8 and TRBJ2-2, is as follows: GAGVSQSPRYKVAKRGQDVALRCDPISGHVSLFWYQQALGQGPEFLTYFQNEAQLDKSGLPSDRFFAERPEGSVSTLKIQRTQQEDSAVYLCASSLGGGYTGELFFGEGSRLTVL.

This chain joins TRBV12-3 or TRBV12-4 and TRBJ2-3; the D is unclear. This CDR3 has 12 amino acids. Trimming cost V 7 bases and J 1 base, with 6 bases left between them. DNA for the CDR3: TGTGCCAGCAATTTGGGCACAGATACGCAGTATTTT. Its translation: CASNLGTDTQYF.

This clonotype was seen only once. This sequence joins TRBV7-2 and TRBJ2-1, with TRBD2 identical over 8 bases. Germline V gene sequence: CDR1 SGHTA, CDR2 FQGNSA. With V trimmed by 5 bases and J by 0 bases, 9 bases remained unmatched. The CDR3 has 17 amino acids. The CDR3 sequence: CASSPSRRGDSYNEQFF. The CDR3 DNA reads as TGTGCCAGCAGCCCCAGTAGGCGGGGGGACTCCTACAATGAGCAGTTCTTC.

In its sample, this clonotype was seen a few times. The chain uses TRBV7-2 and TRBJ1-5; 9 bases agree with TRBD1. This CDR3 has 14 amino acids. Germline assignment: CDR1 SGHTA and CDR2 FQGNSA. V shed 5 bases and J 7 bases; nucleotides not matched to a gene: 6. CDR3 protein: CASSRDRGEQPQHF. CDR3 DNA: TGTGCCAGCAGCCGTGACAGGGGGGAGCAGCCCCAGCATTTT.

The rearrangement links TRBV7-8 to TRBJ1-4; D remains ambiguous. V was cut by 4 bases and J by 6 bases, with 15 bases left in between. The CDR3 sequence is 15 residues long. CDR1 and CDR2 from the germline V gene are SGHVS and FQNEAQ. DNA for the CDR3: TGTGCCAGCAGCTCCTACATGGGTGGGGATGAAAAACTGTTTTTT. Amino acids: CASSSYMGGDEKLFF.

This clonotype was picked up a small number of times. J is TRBJ2-5 and V is TRBV19; D gene ambiguous. The length of the CDR3 is 11 residues. Germline CDR1 LNHDA, CDR2 SQIVND (reference sequence). V was pared by 10 bases and J by 5 bases, with 11 bases between. The CDR3 sequence: CATRLAETQYF. The CDR3 DNA sequence: TGTGCCACTAGGCTTGCGGAGACCCAGTACTTC. The full variable domain, completed using reference TRBV19 and TRBJ2-5, is DGGITQSPKYLFRKEGQNVTLSCEQNLNHDAMYWYRQDPGQGLRLIYYSQIVNDFQKGDIAEGYSVSREKKESFPLTVTSAQKNPTAFYLCATRLAETQYFGPGTRLLVL.

The V call is TRBV7-6, the J call TRBJ2-5, with TRBD2 as a possible D gene (6 bases). Germline CDR1 reads SGHVS; CDR2 reads FNYEAQ. Between the trimmed V and J ends, which lost 5 bases and 5 bases, there was a span of 27 bases. The CDR3 totals 18 residues. For the CDR3, the DNA is TGTGCCAGCAGCCCGCGGAGGGGCGGGGTATCGTTTGACGAGACCCAGTACTTC. The encoded protein is CASSPRRGGVSFDETQYF. The whole variable domain, filled in from reference TRBV7-6 and TRBJ2-5, reads GAGVSQSPRYKVTKRGQDVALRCDPISGHVSLYWYRQALGQGPEFLTYFNYEAQQDKSGLPNDRFSAERPEGSISTLTIQRTEQRDSAMYRCASSPRRGGVSFDETQYFGPGTRLLVL.

The CDR3 coding sequence is TGTGCCACCAGTGCGACAGGGGTAGGCGATGAGCAGTTCTTC. Residues: CATSATGVGDEQFF. This rearrangement joins TRBV24-1 to TRBJ2-1; TRBD1 matches 8 bases. CDR3 length: 14 residues. J was trimmed by 8 bases and V by 5 bases; bases with no gene match: 7. In germline, CDR1 is KGHDR, CDR2 SFDVKD.

This clonotype has only a few counts. This chain links TRBV6-5 with TRBJ2-1; maybe TRBD2 (6 bases). Germline V gives CDR1 MNHEY, CDR2 SVGAGI. V was cut by 2 bases and J by 2 bases, with 13 bases left in between. CDR3 length equals 16 residues. In DNA form, the CDR3 reads TGTGCCAGCAGTTACGATGGGGGGAGGCCCTACAATGAGCAGTTCTTC. This translates into CASSYDGGRPYNEQFF.

This clonotype was detected a few times. The chain employs TRBV6-1 and TRBJ1-5, with D tentatively TRBD1 (6 bases). Trimming cost V 1 base and J 5 bases, with 12 bases left between them. Germline CDR1 is MNHNS and CDR2 is SASEGT. This CDR3 is 15 amino acids long. The CDR3: CASSEVWGAHQPQHF. The CDR3 DNA follows: TGTGCCAGCAGTGAAGTCTGGGGGGCGCATCAGCCCCAGCATTTT.

The chain couples TRBV28 to TRBJ1-1, with no clear D. The CDR3 runs 15 residues. Germline CDR1 and CDR2: MDHEN and SYDVKM. Trimming left V 2 bases short and J 1 base short, with 11 bases between. Written as DNA, the CDR3 is TGTGCCAGCAGTTTAAAAACGGGGAGGAACACTGAAGCTTTCTTT. Translation: CASSLKTGRNTEAFF.

This clonotype has more than one count but fewer than ten. V usage is TRBV12-3 or TRBV12-4 and J usage is TRBJ1-1; D not certain. The V gene lost 7 bases and the J gene lost 2 bases, with 11 bases spanning the gap. CDR3 length equals 13 residues. The CDR3 protein is CASIEQTNTEAFF. The DNA of the CDR3 is TGTGCCAGCATTGAACAGACTAACACTGAAGCTTTCTTT.

This clonotype appeared a few times. The rearrangement links TRBV7-9 to TRBJ2-3; 8 nucleotides line up with TRBD1. CDR1 is SEHNR and CDR2 is FQNEAQ in the germline V gene (reference sequence). The CDR3 is made up of 15 amino acids. The ends lost 5 bases at V and 2 bases at J; junction bases unmatched: 6. Here the CDR3 DNA reads TGTGCCAGCAGCGTCGACAGGGGATACACAGATACGCAGTATTTT. Its protein product is CASSVDRGYTDTQYF.

This clonotype was seen a handful of times. The gene calls are TRBV7-2 and TRBJ1-1; D not resolved. The germline V gene has CDR1 SGHTA and CDR2 FQGNSA. There are 14 residues in the CDR3. V was trimmed by 4 bases and J by 1 base, leaving 10 bases between them. The CDR3 DNA reads as TGTGCCAGCAGCTCCCAGGAGCGGAACACTGAAGCTTTCTTT. It yields the protein CASSSQERNTEAFF.

This clonotype was observed a few times. This chain connects TRBV4-1 to TRBJ2-1, with D perhaps being TRBD1 or TRBD2 (5 bases each). V dropped 3 bases and J dropped 10 bases, with 16 bases sitting between them. The CDR3 length is 14 residues. Germline V gene sequence: CDR1 MGHRA, CDR2 YSYEKL. CDR3 nucleotides: TGCGCCAGCAGCCACGGGACCCCCGGCACCGAGCAGTTCTTC. This gives the protein CASSHGTPGTEQFF.